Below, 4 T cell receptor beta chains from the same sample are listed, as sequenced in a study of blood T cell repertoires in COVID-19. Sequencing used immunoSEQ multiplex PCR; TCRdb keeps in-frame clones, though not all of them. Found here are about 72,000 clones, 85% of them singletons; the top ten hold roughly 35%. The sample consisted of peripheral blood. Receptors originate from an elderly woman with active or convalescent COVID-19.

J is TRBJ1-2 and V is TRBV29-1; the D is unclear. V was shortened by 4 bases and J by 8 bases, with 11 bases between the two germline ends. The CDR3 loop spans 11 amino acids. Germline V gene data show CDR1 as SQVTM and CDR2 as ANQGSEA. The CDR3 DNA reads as TGCAGCGTTGCTCCCCTAGGAGGCTACACCTTC. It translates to CSVAPLGGYTF.

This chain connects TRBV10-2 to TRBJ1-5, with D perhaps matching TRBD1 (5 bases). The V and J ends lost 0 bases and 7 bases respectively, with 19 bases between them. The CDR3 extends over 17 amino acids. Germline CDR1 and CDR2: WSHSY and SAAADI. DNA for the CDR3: TGCGCCAGCAGTGAGTCGACTCAGGGTTTGGTTGGGCAGCCCCAGCATTTT. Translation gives CASSESTQGLVGQPQHF.

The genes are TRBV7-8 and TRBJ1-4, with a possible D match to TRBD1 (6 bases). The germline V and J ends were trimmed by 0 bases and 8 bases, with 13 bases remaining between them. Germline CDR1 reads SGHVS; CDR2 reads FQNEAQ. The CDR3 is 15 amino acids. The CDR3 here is CASSLAGAGAEKLFF. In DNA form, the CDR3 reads TGTGCCAGCAGCTTAGCAGGGGCGGGGGCCGAAAAACTGTTTTTT.

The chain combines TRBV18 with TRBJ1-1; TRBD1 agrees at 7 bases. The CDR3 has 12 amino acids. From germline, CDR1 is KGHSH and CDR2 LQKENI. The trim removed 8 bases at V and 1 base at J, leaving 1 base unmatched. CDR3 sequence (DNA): TGTGCCAGCGGACAGGAGAACACTGAAGCTTTCTTT. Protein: CASGQENTEAFF.